Listed here is a single TCR beta chain. This sample stems from a study of blood T cell repertoires in COVID-19. The overall study: COVID-19 samples collected from the United States, Italy and Spain covered acute and convalescent phases. T cells, B-cell-depleted T cells, or PBMCs supplied cDNA or gDNA.

Authors' methods: The assay estimated nucleated cells by amplifying reference gene primers. Using immunoSEQ multiplex PCR, the repertoire was profiled, and TCRdb retains in-frame clones only, with some absent. V, J and clone size are those of that table, while D and trimming were read from the DNA. The repertoire consists of around 150,000 clones, with 81% occurring once and the leading ten covering roughly a tenth. Trimming took 0 bases from V and 2 from J; bases not matched to a gene: 5. This CDR3 has 16 residues. Germline-derived CDR1 and CDR2 are SGHAT and FQNNGV. The sequencing sample was made of peripheral blood. V gene TRBV11-2 combines with J gene TRBJ2-7; 9 bases map to TRBD2. This clonotype was obtained from a human donor in a cohort sampled during active COVID-19. This chain's CDR3 is CASSLEGLAGPYEQYF. The DNA of the CDR3 is TGTGCCAGCAGCTTAGAAGGCCTAGCGGGACCCTACGAGCAGTACTTC.